These 31 T cell receptor beta chains were sequenced from one sample in a study of cytomegalovirus exposure and HLA in healthy donors (dated by TCRdb to 2016 to 2017). Library prep was done by the immunoSEQ multiplex PCR assay. For the multiplex PCR, a mixture combining 60 forward primers for TCR Vbeta segments and 13 reverse primers for TCR Jbeta segments was used. TCRdb's version of the immuneACCESS table is confined to in-frame rearrangements and falls short of the full clone set. An unresolved V gene accounts for under half of the shortfall where checked; the remainder is of unknown origin. For this sample there are 200,000 or so clones; 80% to 85% appear just once. About 2% of the sample belongs to the ten largest clones. Source material: PBMCs. These receptor sequences come from a woman between 18 and 30 years old in good health and CMV-seropositive.

The rearrangement joins TRBV27 to TRBJ2-1; TRBD1 matches 10 bases. V dropped 0 bases and J dropped 9; count of bases not matched to a gene: 8. The CDR3 is 16 amino acids. The germline V gene encodes CDR1 MNHEY and CDR2 SMNVEV (reference sequence). The CDR3 region is CASSLSGGTGVGEQFF. The CDR3 DNA reads TGTGCCAGCAGTTTATCGGGGGGGACAGGGGTGGGTGAGCAGTTCTTC.

In this sample, this clone turned up a few times. The rearrangement joins TRBV6-5 to TRBJ1-4; 7 bases match TRBD1. The length of the CDR3 is 15 residues. The germline V gene encodes CDR1 MNHEY and CDR2 SVGAGI. After removal of 5 bases from V and 8 bases from J, the junction contained 11 bases not matched to a gene. The CDR3 region is CASSPTGTVWEKLFF. The CDR3 nucleotides are TGTGCCAGCAGTCCCACCGGGACAGTTTGGGAAAAACTGTTTTTT.

The CDR3 nucleotides are TGTGCCAGCTCACCACTAGCTAGCGGGGCCCAAGAGACCCAGTACTTC. It is translated as CASSPLASGAQETQYF. This chain connects TRBV18 to TRBJ2-5, with 9 nucleotides matching TRBD2. CDR1 is KGHSH and CDR2 is LQKENI in the germline V gene. The length of the CDR3 is 16 residues. The V gene end was trimmed by 1 base and the J gene end by 1 base; junction bases not matched to a gene: 4.

The chain has TRBV27 and TRBJ1-1, with a possible D match to TRBD1 (5 bases). V was shortened by 2 bases and J by 5 bases, with 12 bases between the two germline ends. The CDR3 has 14 residues. CDR1 and CDR2 (germline): MNHEY, SMNVEV (reference sequence). CDR3 DNA: TGTGCCAGCAGTTTAAGGGGTAGCGGGACTGAAGCTTTCTTT. It encodes CASSLRGSGTEAFF.

V is TRBV5-4 and J is TRBJ2-1, with 11 bases aligning to TRBD1. The CDR3 is 16 amino acids. V dropped 4 bases and J dropped 4; count of bases not matched to a gene: 7. CDR1 is SGHNT and CDR2 is YYREEE in the germline V gene (reference sequence). The CDR3 region has the DNA TGTGCCAGCAGCCCGCCGGGACAGGGGGTATACAATGAGCAGTTCTTC. As protein: CASSPPGQGVYNEQFF.

The chain has TRBV27 and TRBJ1-3, with 9 bases lining up with TRBD1. Germline assignment: CDR1 MNHEY and CDR2 SMNVEV (reference sequence). J lost 6 bases, V lost 4 bases, and 4 bases had no gene match. The CDR3 spans 14 residues. The CDR3 region has the DNA TGTGCCAGCAGTTCTAGGACAGGGGCAAACACCATATATTTT. This codes for CASSSRTGANTIYF.

The V gene is TRBV4-2, the J gene TRBJ2-7; TRBD2 is a possible D gene (5 bases). Per the germline V gene, CDR1 is LGHNA and CDR2 is YNFKEQ. CDR3 length equals 18 residues. V was cut by 0 bases and J by 2 bases, with 20 bases left in between. DNA of the CDR3: TGTGCCAGCAGCCAAGATTTGGGAGACGGGCTCAAAACCTACGAGCAGTACTTC. Amino acids: CASSQDLGDGLKTYEQYF.

The chain has TRBV7-9 and TRBJ1-6; D uncertain. V shed 1 base and J shed 10 bases, with 8 bases lying between them. Germline CDR1 and CDR2: SEHNR and FQNEAQ (reference sequence). The CDR3 is 13 residues long. CDR3 sequence reads: CASSLEASSPLHF. CDR3 DNA sequence: TGTGCCAGCAGCTTAGAAGCAAGCTCACCCCTCCACTTT.

J is TRBJ2-3 and V is TRBV28; 7 positions match TRBD1. Germline-derived CDR1 and CDR2 are MDHEN and SYDVKM. V dropped 1 base and J dropped 4; count of bases not matched to a gene: 8. The CDR3 is 16 residues long. CDR3 protein: CASSLFPGGRSDTQYF. DNA for the CDR3: TGTGCCAGCAGTTTATTCCCAGGGGGAAGGTCAGATACGCAGTATTTT.

This clone has only a few counts. CDR3 loop: CASSTPDRGGGYTF. The CDR3 region has the DNA TGTGCCAGCAGTACCCCAGACAGGGGAGGTGGCTACACCTTC. The chain links TRBV6-5 to TRBJ1-2, with TRBD1 identical over 8 bases. Germline CDR1 is MNHEY and CDR2 is SVGAGI. This CDR3 has 14 residues. J lost 7 bases, V lost 5 bases, and 9 bases had no gene match.

This clone was detected a few times. The chain is built from TRBV7-2 and TRBJ2-7, with 11 positions matching TRBD2. The germline V gene encodes CDR1 SGHTA and CDR2 FQGNSA. The CDR3 has 19 amino acids. J lost 0 bases, V lost 1 base, and 11 bases had no gene match. The CDR3 spells CASSLEGLAGFQSSYEQYF. The CDR3 DNA follows: TGTGCCAGCAGCTTAGAAGGACTAGCGGGTTTTCAAAGCTCCTACGAGCAGTACTTC.

The genes are TRBV15 and TRBJ2-1; perhaps TRBD1 as D (5 bases). V was shortened by 5 bases and J by 9 bases, with 23 bases between the two germline ends. The CDR3 covers 16 residues. The V gene's germline CDR1 is LNHNV and CDR2 YYDKDF (reference sequence). The CDR3 nucleotides read TGTGCCACCAGCTCCCGGATAGGGGTCGGTGGTTTTGAGCAGTTCTTC. This translates into CATSSRIGVGGFEQFF.

The chain joins TRBV7-9 to TRBJ2-5; possible D gene TRBD1, 6 bases. The CDR3 totals 15 residues. Trimming removed 4 bases at V and 5 bases at J, with 17 bases between. The germline gives CDR1 SEHNR, CDR2 FQNEAQ (reference sequence). CDR3 amino acids: CASSSSGVIGETQYF. CDR3 DNA sequence: TGTGCCAGCAGCTCTTCAGGGGTTATCGGGGAGACCCAGTACTTC.

The gene calls are TRBV7-9 and TRBJ1-2, with D hard to call. V lost 6 bases to trimming and J lost 2 bases, with 13 bases between them. This CDR3 is 14 amino acids long. Germline V gives CDR1 SEHNR, CDR2 FQNEAQ (reference sequence). This chain's CDR3 is CASRRGEMNYGYTF. The CDR3 region has the DNA TGTGCCAGCAGGCGGGGTGAAATGAACTATGGCTACACCTTC.

V is TRBV25-1 and J is TRBJ2-5, with 7 bases aligning to TRBD2. V lost 3 bases and J lost 1; bases outside the gene matches: 8. Per germline, CDR1 MGHDK and CDR2 SYGVNS. The CDR3 is made up of 16 amino acids. CDR3 sequence (DNA): TGTGCCAGCAGTGATTTGGAGCGGGGCAGCCAAGAGACCCAGTACTTC. Amino acids: CASSDLERGSQETQYF.

J is TRBJ1-1 and V is TRBV9; 7 bases fit TRBD1. The germline V gene encodes CDR1 SGDLS and CDR2 YYNGEE. V trimming: 3 bases; J trimming: 5 bases; junction bases outside the gene matches: 7. The CDR3 is 14 amino acids. CDR3: CASSGQGAKTEAFF. CDR3 nucleotide sequence: TGTGCCAGCAGCGGACAGGGAGCTAAAACTGAAGCTTTCTTT.

The V and J genes are TRBV7-9 and TRBJ2-7, with a weak D call TRBD2 (6 bases). The germline V gene has CDR1 SEHNR and CDR2 FQNEAQ (reference sequence). V was trimmed by 5 bases and J by 7 bases, leaving 18 bases between them. The CDR3 covers 14 residues. CDR3 region: CASSPGGAPWEQYF. CDR3 sequence (DNA): TGTGCCAGCAGCCCCGGAGGGGCCCCCTGGGAGCAGTACTTC.

The chain employs TRBV10-2 and TRBJ2-2; maybe TRBD1 (5 bases). V was shortened by 7 bases and J by 1 base, with 10 bases between the two germline ends. CDR1 is WSHSY and CDR2 is SAAADI in the germline V gene. CDR3 length: 14 amino acids. The CDR3 reads CASKPGQNTGELFF. The CDR3 nucleotides read TGCGCCAGCAAGCCAGGACAGAACACCGGGGAGCTGTTTTTT.

The CDR3 spells CATSTPTSGGTDTQYF. CDR3 bases: TGTGCCACCAGCACCCCCACTAGCGGGGGCACAGATACGCAGTATTTT. The chain recombines TRBV15 with TRBJ2-3; 10 bases are shared with TRBD2. The CDR3 totals 16 residues. Germline assignment: CDR1 LNHNV and CDR2 YYDKDF (reference sequence). V shed 4 bases and J 1 base; nucleotides not matched to a gene: 5.

The chain recombines TRBV5-6 with TRBJ1-1; TRBD1 matches 8 bases. The J segment lost 10 bases and the V segment lost 3 bases, leaving 2 bases of the junction unmatched. Germline V gene lookup returns CDR1 SGHDT and CDR2 YYEEEE. The length of the CDR3 is 11 residues. The DNA of the CDR3 is TGTGCCAGCAGCTCGACAGGGGTAGCTTTCTTT. Residues: CASSSTGVAFF.

A few counts support this clone. The V and J genes are TRBV9 and TRBJ2-5; TRBD2 is a possible D gene (7 bases). The CDR3 length is 16 residues. V lost 2 bases to trimming and J lost 2 bases, with 16 bases between them. Germline V CDR1 and CDR2: SGDLS, YYNGEE. The CDR3 bases are TGTGCCAGCAGCGTTGCGAACGGGGGGCCTCAAGAGACCCAGTACTTC. This encodes CASSVANGGPQETQYF.

V is TRBV30 and J is TRBJ1-6, with TRBD1 matching over 10 bases. Germline V gives CDR1 GTSNPN, CDR2 SVGIG (reference sequence). The CDR3 sequence is 14 residues long. V shed 4 bases, J shed 8 bases, and the junction held 5 bases outside the gene matches. CDR3 in amino acids: CAWNPGQGYSPLHF. CDR3 nucleotide sequence: TGTGCCTGGAATCCGGGACAGGGGTATTCACCCCTCCACTTT.

The V gene is TRBV5-1, the J gene TRBJ2-5; TRBD1 agrees at 12 bases. CDR1 is SGHRS, CDR2 YFSETQ, per germline. J lost 3 bases, V lost 1 base, and 7 bases had no gene match. The CDR3 runs 17 residues. In nucleotides, the CDR3 is TGCGCCAGCAGCTTGATGTTTGGGACAGGGGGCGAAGAGACCCAGTACTTC. This gives the protein CASSLMFGTGGEETQYF.

The chain links TRBV5-1 to TRBJ1-2, with TRBD1 matching over 8 bases. Trimming cost V 4 bases and J 6 bases; bases outside gene matches: 8. Germline V gene data show CDR1 as SGHRS and CDR2 as YFSETQ. The CDR3 is 14 amino acids. In nucleotides, the CDR3 is TGCGCCAGCAGCGTTTGGACAGGGAAGGATGGCTACACCTTC. Encoded protein: CASSVWTGKDGYTF.

This clone was seen a handful of times. The chain couples TRBV30 to TRBJ1-1; no reliable D call. Trimming cost V 2 bases and J 0 bases, with 7 bases left between them. The CDR3 contains 13 residues. Germline assignment: CDR1 GTSNPN and CDR2 SVGIG (reference sequence). The CDR3 DNA reads TGTGCCTGGAGTTTCGGGTTGAACACTGAAGCTTTCTTT. Translated, it gives CAWSFGLNTEAFF.

The J gene is TRBJ2-3, the V gene TRBV18, with TRBD1 matching 8 bases. Per the germline V gene, CDR1 is KGHSH and CDR2 is LQKENI. CDR3 length: 14 residues. Germline trimming cut 5 bases from V and 3 bases from J; bases unmatched to any gene: 4. For the CDR3, the DNA is TGTGCCAGCTCATCACAGGGGGTTACAGATACGCAGTATTTT. Protein sequence: CASSSQGVTDTQYF.

This sequence joins TRBV19 and TRBJ2-3, with D maybe TRBD2 (7 bases). The germline V gene encodes CDR1 LNHDA and CDR2 SQIVND (reference sequence). The CDR3 runs 13 residues. Trimming cost V 11 bases and J 3 bases, with 15 bases left between them. The chain's CDR3 is CAAAGDITDTQYF. Written as DNA, the CDR3 is TGTGCCGCTGCGGGGGACATTACAGATACGCAGTATTTT.

The chain employs TRBV7-9 and TRBJ2-7; unclear D gene. The germline V gene encodes CDR1 SEHNR and CDR2 FQNEAQ (reference sequence). The germline V and J ends were trimmed by 3 bases and 1 base, with 10 bases remaining between them. The CDR3 consists of 14 residues. In nucleotides, the CDR3 is TGTGCCAGCAGCTTGCACAGCCTATCCTACGAGCAGTACTTC. Its protein is CASSLHSLSYEQYF.

This rearrangement joins TRBV20-1 to TRBJ1-2; D is undetermined. The CDR3 is 9 amino acids. Trimming cost V 5 bases and J 8 bases, with 6 bases left between them. Germline values: CDR1 DFQATT, CDR2 SNEGSKA (reference sequence). CDR3 sequence reads: CSAWEGYTF. The CDR3 DNA sequence: TGCAGTGCTTGGGAGGGCTACACCTTC.

The rearrangement links TRBV27 to TRBJ1-6, with a tentative D call TRBD1 (5 bases). The germline V gene encodes CDR1 MNHEY and CDR2 SMNVEV (reference sequence). This CDR3 comprises 13 residues. V gave up 3 bases and J gave up 9 bases, with 9 bases separating them. In DNA, the CDR3 is TGTGCCAGCAGTTTCCCCGGGGGTTCACCCCTCCACTTT. Translated, it gives CASSFPGGSPLHF.

This chain connects TRBV29-1 to TRBJ1-1; 8 nucleotides line up with TRBD1. Trimming removed 7 bases from V and 1 base from J; junction bases left unmatched: 8. The CDR3 loop spans 14 amino acids. Germline V gives CDR1 SQVTM, CDR2 ANQGSEA. The CDR3 nucleotides are TGCAGCGCTCTGGACAGGGTCGAGAACACTGAAGCTTTCTTT. Protein sequence: CSALDRVENTEAFF.